Listed here are 9 T cell receptor beta chains from one sample, sequenced in a study of control samples from healthy donors and cancer patients. TCRdb keeps only in-frame clones here, not all; method: immunoSEQ multiplex PCR. The data show some 120,000 clones, less than 95% seen once. Sequencing was carried out using blood. The receptors come from a man aged 18 to 30 in good health.

The gene calls are TRBV5-6 and TRBJ1-6, with no clear D. CDR3 size: 17 residues. With 2 bases removed from V and 6 bases from J, the gap between germline ends came to 18 bases. In germline, CDR1 is SGHDT, CDR2 YYEEEE. The CDR3 loop reads CASSFYSNSQVNSPLHF. CDR3 DNA sequence: TGTGCCAGCAGCTTCTACTCCAATAGTCAAGTTAATTCACCCCTCCACTTT.

The genes are TRBV9 and TRBJ1-2; D perhaps matches TRBD1 (5 bases). V was pared by 5 bases and J by 3 bases, with 8 bases between. Germline V gene lookup returns CDR1 SGDLS and CDR2 YYNGEE. The CDR3 has 12 amino acids. The CDR3 DNA sequence: TGTGCCAGCAGAGACAGTTACTATGGCTACACCTTC. It codes for CASRDSYYGYTF.

This chain links TRBV19 with TRBJ2-2; D remains ambiguous. CDR3 length: 13 residues. The germline V gene has CDR1 LNHDA and CDR2 SQIVND (reference sequence). Trimming took off 2 bases at V and 3 bases at J, with 4 bases between the two ends. In nucleotides, the CDR3 is TGTGCCAGTAGTATACAGGACACCGGGGAGCTGTTTTTT. This translates into CASSIQDTGELFF.

This chain joins TRBV5-1 and TRBJ2-5; the D call may be TRBD1 or TRBD2 (5 bases each). This CDR3 spans 14 amino acids. Trimming cost V 3 bases and J 5 bases, with 14 bases left between them. Germline-derived CDR1 and CDR2 are SGHRS and YFSETQ. The CDR3 DNA is TGCGCCAGCAGCTCGGGACCATCGTTCGAGACCCAGTACTTC. Its protein is CASSSGPSFETQYF.

This clone was recorded once. The chain joins TRBV9 to TRBJ1-2; D may be TRBD1 (6 bases). V shed 1 base and J shed 2 bases, with 12 bases lying between them. Germline CDR1 reads SGDLS; CDR2 reads YYNGEE. The CDR3 length is 15 residues. The CDR3, as DNA: TGTGCCAGCAGCGTATTTACACAGGGAAACTATGGCTACACCTTC. Translation: CASSVFTQGNYGYTF.

The gene calls are TRBV9 and TRBJ1-5; TRBD1 is a possible D gene (5 bases). In germline, CDR1 is SGDLS, CDR2 YYNGEE. Trimming pared 0 bases from V and 1 base from J, leaving 8 bases between. This CDR3 is 15 amino acids long. The CDR3 DNA sequence: TGTGCCAGCAGCGTAGACGGGGGGAGCAATCAGCCCCAGCATTTT. Translating it yields CASSVDGGSNQPQHF.

The CDR3 protein is CASNGQGSDIQYF. CDR3 sequence (DNA): TGTGCCAGCAATGGACAGGGGAGCGACATTCAGTACTTC. The chain recombines TRBV27 with TRBJ2-4; 9 nucleotides match TRBD1. Germline lookup yields CDR1 MNHEY and CDR2 SMNVEV (reference sequence). The CDR3 totals 13 residues. V lost 7 bases to trimming and J lost 8 bases; unmatched junction nucleotides: 6.

The genes are TRBV11-3 and TRBJ2-1, with unresolved D. Trimming took 3 bases from V and 0 from J, leaving 3 bases between them. Germline-derived CDR1 and CDR2 are SGHNT and YENEEA. The CDR3 runs 13 residues. The CDR3 region has the DNA TGTGCCAGCAGCTTGAACTCCTACAATGAGCAGTTCTTC. Translation: CASSLNSYNEQFF.

The rearrangement joins TRBV19 to TRBJ2-3, with 8 bases aligning to TRBD1. Unmatched junction bases numbered 9, after V lost 9 bases and J lost 4 bases. The CDR3 is 14 residues long. Germline-derived CDR1 and CDR2 are LNHDA and SQIVND (reference sequence). The CDR3 region has the DNA TGTGCCAGCCGCGACAGGGGTACGGCAGATACGCAGTATTTT. Amino acid sequence: CASRDRGTADTQYF.